Below, one T cell receptor beta chain is given with its context. Its target is not known. These data belong to a study of CD8+ T cells in alopecia areata. Turning to the study itself: Treated patients swallowed 5 to 10 mg of oral tofacitinib twice daily. General observations from the study: Many expanded lesional clones persisted during tofacitinib (in both scalp and blood). Among the 100 top clones, expanded CD8+ clones, like scalp clonality, were significantly decreased by tofacitinib.

As for treatment: oral pan-JAK inhibitor, 5-10 mg twice daily. As the sequencing template, cDNA was produced by extracting RNA and reverse transcribing it. Clones were read by immunoSEQ multiplex PCR, and TCRdb kept only the in-frame ones, dropping some. Found here are about 200,000 clones, 58% of them singletons; the top ten hold 5.5%. After removal of 1 base from V and 4 bases from J, the junction contained 12 bases not matched to a gene. Germline V gives CDR1 MGHRA, CDR2 YSYEKL. The CDR3 contains 18 residues. The sequence came from a human donor with alopecia areata. The sequenced sample was CD4+ T cells sorted from blood, obtained at week 24, from a patient treated with tofacitinib. This chain connects TRBV4-1 to TRBJ2-7; 11 bases fit TRBD2. The CDR3: CASSQAIAGGPLRYEQYF. The CDR3 DNA is TGCGCCAGCAGCCAAGCCATAGCGGGGGGGCCCCTCAGGTACGAGCAGTACTTC.